The sequence of this TCR beta chain was determined in a study of blood T cells in healthy people across ages. Study-wide background: About one barcoded beta molecule per two T cells was the capture yield of template switching.

Alongside a J-beta primer mix, a sample-barcoded 5' primer served in a second PCR lasting about 6 to 12 cycles. Each CDR3 protein gets one entry after TCRdb re-called the 5' RACE reads with MiXCR. The sample holds some 1.8 million distinct CDR3 sequences, around 40% seen once. A minimum of 6 micrograms of total RNA was extracted per sample. The sequencing sample was made of blood. The receptor was isolated from a human donor in good health.

CDR3 sequence (DNA): TGTGCCAGCAGTTTATTTCAGGGCCTAGCCAAAAACATTCAGTACTTC. Its protein product is CASSLFQGLAKNIQYF. V is TRBV27 and J is TRBJ2-4, with a tentative D call TRBD1 (5 bases). Germline V lookup: CDR1 MNHEY, CDR2 SMNVEV (reference sequence). CDR3 size: 16 residues. The V end lost 1 base, the J end lost 0 bases, and 10 bases lay between the germline ends.